Listed below are T cell receptor beta chains from one sample, sequenced in a study of cytomegalovirus exposure and HLA in healthy donors. Sequencing used immunoSEQ multiplex PCR; TCRdb keeps in-frame clones, though not all of them. This table lists 95,000 to 150,000 clones. The sequenced sample consisted of PBMCs. These receptors were obtained from a man between 18 and 35 years old in good health and CMV-seronegative. Each CDR3 is given with its conserved first and last residue. The D gene is left open where the match is weak.

v_gene	d_gene	j_gene	CDR3nt	CDR3aa
TRBV5-1	TRBD2	TRBJ2-1	TGCGCCAGCGCCCATTGGCAGGCTATACCGGGGGGTGAGCAGTTCTTC	CASAHWQAIPGGEQFF
TRBV18	.	TRBJ1-2	TGTGCCAGCTCACCGCGACAGAGCAACTATGGCTACACCTTC	CASSPRQSNYGYTF
TRBV27	.	TRBJ1-2	TGTGCCAGCAGTAAACAGGATACGAACTATGGCTACACCTTC	CASSKQDTNYGYTF
TRBV9	.	TRBJ1-2	TGTGCCAGCAGCGGACCTCAGGAGGGATACTATGGCTACACCTTC	CASSGPQEGYYGYTF
TRBV6-1	TRBD2	TRBJ2-7	TGTGCCAGCAGTGAACTAGCGGGGGAGGCCTACGAGCAGTACTTC	CASSELAGEAYEQYF
TRBV5-1	TRBD2	TRBJ2-5	TGCGCCAGCAGCTTACGGGATCTAGCGGGGGGGACCCAGTACTTC	CASSLRDLAGGTQYF
TRBV19	.	TRBJ2-5	TGTGCCAGTAGTATTTCACAGGTACAAGAGACCCAGTACTTC	CASSISQVQETQYF
TRBV5-8	.	TRBJ1-1	TGTGCCAGCAGCTTGGGAGAGACGCGGGGCACTGAAGCTTTCTTT	CASSLGETRGTEAFF
TRBV5-1	TRBD2	TRBJ2-1	TGCGCCAGCAGCTTTAGTGAGCGGGGGCAGTTCTTC	CASSFSERGQFF
TRBV11-3	TRBD1	TRBJ2-7	TGTGCCAGCAGCGCAGGGACAGGGAACGTTACCTACGAGCAGTACTTC	CASSAGTGNVTYEQYF
TRBV11-2	.	TRBJ2-7	TGTGCCAGCAGCTTAATGACTGTGTCCTACGAGCAGTACTTC	CASSLMTVSYEQYF
TRBV7-2	TRBD1	TRBJ2-7	TGTGCCAGCAGCTCGATAGGGACAGGGACCTCCTACGAGCAGTACTTC	CASSSIGTGTSYEQYF
TRBV19	.	TRBJ2-3	TGTGCCAGTAGTATCTCCCGGGATACGCAGTATTTT	CASSISRDTQYF
TRBV19	.	TRBJ2-7	TGTGCCAGTAGTGGCCCCACAGGCCTTACCTACGAGCAGTACTTC	CASSGPTGLTYEQYF
TRBV29-1	TRBD1	TRBJ1-3	TGCAGCGCCTCAGGGGGGCGCGATGGAAACACCATATATTTT	CSASGGRDGNTIYF
TRBV10-3	.	TRBJ1-2	TGTGCCATCAGTTCCTCCGATACAGGGTTGGTCTACTATGGCTACACCTTC	CAISSSDTGLVYYGYTF
TRBV27	.	TRBJ1-1	TGTGCCAGCCGAGCTACAGGGTTCGACACTGAAGCTTTCTTT	CASRATGFDTEAFF
TRBV14	TRBD2	TRBJ2-5	TGTGCCAGCAGCCCTTACGGGGGTAGCGGGCAAGAGACCCAGTACTTC	CASSPYGGSGQETQYF
TRBV5-1	.	TRBJ2-3	TGCGCCAGCAGCCCCAGCGTTTTGGCCTTAAGCACAGATACGCAGTATTTT	CASSPSVLALSTDTQYF
TRBV2	TRBD2	TRBJ2-1	TGTGCCAGCAGTGAAGGAGCGGGGGGTTCCTACAATGAGCAGTTCTTC	CASSEGAGGSYNEQFF
TRBV2	TRBD1	TRBJ1-1	TGTGCCAGCAGGGGGGACAGCCTTCTCACTGAAGCTTTCTTT	CASRGDSLLTEAFF